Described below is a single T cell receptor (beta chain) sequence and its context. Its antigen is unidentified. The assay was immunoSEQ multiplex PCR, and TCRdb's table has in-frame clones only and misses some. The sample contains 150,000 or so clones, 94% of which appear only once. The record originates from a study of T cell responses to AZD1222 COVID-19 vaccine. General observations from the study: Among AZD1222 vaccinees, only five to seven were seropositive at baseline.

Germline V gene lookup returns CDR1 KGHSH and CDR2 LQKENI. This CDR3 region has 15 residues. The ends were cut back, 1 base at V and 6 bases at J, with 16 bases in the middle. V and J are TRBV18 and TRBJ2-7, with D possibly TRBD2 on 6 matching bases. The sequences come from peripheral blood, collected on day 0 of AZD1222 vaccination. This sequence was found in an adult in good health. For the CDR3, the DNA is TGTGCCAGCTCACCACGGTGGGGGGTCCCTGGCGAGCAGTACTTC. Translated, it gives CASSPRWGVPGEQYF.